The 26 T cell receptor beta chains listed next were all sequenced from one sample in a study of T cells after yellow fever vaccination. TCRdb used MiXCR to reprocess the 5' RACE reads, holding one entry per CDR3 protein. Among around 350,000 distinct CDR3 sequences listed, about 6% were seen once. The source was PBMCs, collected 5 days after the yellow fever booster vaccination. All receptors derive from a man aged 30 to 39 who received the YFV17D yellow fever vaccine.

The table lists this clonotype with many counts. V is TRBV6-5 and J is TRBJ1-1; D uncertain. CDR3 length: 14 amino acids. V was pared by 2 bases and J by 3 bases, with 10 bases between. CDR1 MNHEY and CDR2 SVGAGI come from the germline V gene. CDR3 nucleotide sequence: TGTGCCAGCAGTTACGCGGGGAGTGACACTGAAGCTTTCTTT. It translates to CASSYAGSDTEAFF.

This clonotype was counted between two and nine times. V is TRBV20-1 and J is TRBJ2-1, with D possibly being TRBD2 (6 bases). The V and J ends lost 0 bases and 6 bases respectively, with 18 bases between them. CDR1 DFQATT and CDR2 SNEGSKA come from the germline V gene (reference sequence). The CDR3 is made up of 16 amino acids. CDR3 coding DNA: TGCAGTGCTAGAGAATCCCCAAAGAAGCGGGCCAATGAGCAGTTCTTC. Its protein product is CSARESPKKRANEQFF.

This clonotype was detected only a few times. The V call is TRBV20-1, the J call TRBJ2-7; 7 bases are a match to TRBD2. Germline V gives CDR1 DFQATT, CDR2 SNEGSKA (reference sequence). The CDR3 length is 14 residues. The trim removed 4 bases at V and 3 bases at J, leaving 9 bases unmatched. The DNA for the CDR3 is TGCAGTGCTAAACCTGACAGCGGGGTCTACGAGCAGTACTTC. It is translated as CSAKPDSGVYEQYF.

This clonotype has a count of ten or more. As DNA, the CDR3 is TGTGCCAGCAGCCAAGGGACTAGTGTCAATGAGCAGTTCTTC. Amino acids: CASSQGTSVNEQFF. This rearrangement joins TRBV3-1 to TRBJ2-1; 7 bases are a match to TRBD2. This CDR3 comprises 14 residues. V trimming: 1 base; J trimming: 6 bases; junction bases outside the gene matches: 3. Germline V gene sequence: CDR1 LGHDT, CDR2 YNNKEL (reference sequence).

This clonotype was seen many times. The rearrangement links TRBV20-1 to TRBJ2-2; TRBD1 aligns across 11 bases. J gave up 1 base and V 5 bases, and 15 bases lay outside the gene matches. Per germline, CDR1 DFQATT and CDR2 SNEGSKA (reference sequence). This CDR3 has 19 amino acids. Here the CDR3 reads CSASLPRTGGARNTGELFF. The CDR3, as DNA: TGCAGTGCTTCCCTACCTCGGACAGGGGGCGCGAGGAACACCGGGGAGCTGTTTTTT.

The CDR3 spells CASRRLDTDTQYF. In nucleotides, the CDR3 is TGTGCCAGCAGAAGACTAGACACAGATACGCAGTATTTT. This chain links TRBV12-3 or TRBV12-4 with TRBJ2-3; the D gene is possibly TRBD2 (6 bases). This CDR3 is 13 amino acids long. The V gene lost 6 bases and the J gene lost 2 bases, with 9 bases spanning the gap.

This clonotype has a count of ten or more. The V gene is TRBV4-1, the J gene TRBJ2-7; weak D call: TRBD1 (6 bases). This CDR3 is 15 amino acids long. With 1 base removed from V and 1 base from J, the gap between germline ends came to 11 bases. Germline V gives CDR1 MGHRA, CDR2 YSYEKL. This CDR3 reads CASSQVGTPSYEQYF. In DNA form, the CDR3 reads TGCGCCAGCAGCCAAGTGGGGACACCTTCCTACGAGCAGTACTTC.

This clonotype was detected ten times or more. The chain links TRBV3-1 to TRBJ2-1; D perhaps matches TRBD2 (5 bases). CDR3 length: 17 residues. The V end lost 6 bases, the J end lost 0 bases, and 18 bases lay between the germline ends. Germline CDR1 and CDR2: LGHDT and YNNKEL (reference sequence). CDR3 in amino acids: CASSPLAPTHSYNEQFF. CDR3 nucleotide sequence: TGTGCCAGCAGTCCGTTAGCGCCCACCCACTCCTACAATGAGCAGTTCTTC.

This clonotype has more than one count but fewer than ten. J is TRBJ2-5 and V is TRBV7-2, with D hard to call. This CDR3 is built from 14 residues. Germline CDR1 and CDR2: SGHTA and FQGNSA. V lost 3 bases and J lost 4, with 12 bases in between. This chain's CDR3 is CASSFGLAVETQYF. The CDR3 DNA reads as TGTGCCAGCAGCTTTGGGTTGGCGGTAGAGACCCAGTACTTC.

The table lists this clonotype with many counts. CDR3 nucleotide sequence: TGCAGCGTTCGATGGGGTGGTAACAATGAGCAGTTCTTC. This sequence encodes CSVRWGGNNEQFF. The chain recombines TRBV29-1 with TRBJ2-1; D ambiguous. This CDR3 comprises 13 residues. Germline V CDR1 and CDR2: SQVTM, ANQGSEA. Trimming pared 5 bases from V and 5 bases from J, leaving 13 bases between.

J is TRBJ2-1 and V is TRBV11-2, with D uncertain. Germline values: CDR1 SGHAT, CDR2 FQNNGV. This CDR3 has 16 residues. The V end lost 0 bases, the J end lost 2 bases, and 11 bases lay between the germline ends. The CDR3 region is CASSLESFSAYNEQFF. CDR3 sequence (DNA): TGTGCCAGCAGCTTAGAATCATTCTCAGCCTACAATGAGCAGTTCTTC.

This chain connects TRBV12-3 or TRBV12-4 to TRBJ1-2; D unresolved. The germline V and J ends were trimmed by 6 bases and 8 bases, with 16 bases remaining between them. This CDR3 is built from 13 residues. DNA for the CDR3: TGTGCCAGCAGCTCGTTGGGAAAGGAAGGCTACACCTTC. Translation gives CASSSLGKEGYTF.

This clonotype was counted only a few times. The chain carries TRBV23-1 and TRBJ2-7; 7 bases are a match to TRBD2. TRBV23-1 is assigned to the ORF class and has an uncertain function. The CDR3 contains 16 residues. The trim removed 0 bases at V and 3 bases at J, leaving 8 bases unmatched. CDR3 protein: CASSQSGPGGIYEQYF. DNA of the CDR3: TGCGCCAGCAGTCAATCTGGGCCGGGAGGAATCTACGAGCAGTACTTC.

This clonotype was detected many times. The chain has TRBV5-6 and TRBJ2-1; 12 bases are shared with TRBD2. The V and J ends lost 2 bases and 9 bases, in that order; junction bases with no gene match: 3. CDR3 length: 14 amino acids. Germline CDR1 and CDR2: SGHDT and YYEEEE. The CDR3 region is CASSFLAGGAEQFF. Written as DNA, the CDR3 is TGTGCCAGCAGCTTCCTAGCGGGAGGGGCTGAGCAGTTCTTC.

This clonotype was counted only a few times. The rearrangement uses TRBV7-9 and TRBJ2-3; 10 bases are shared with TRBD2. Germline V gene data show CDR1 as SEHNR and CDR2 as FQNEAQ (reference sequence). Trimming at V came to 5 bases and at J to 7 bases, leaving 9 bases not matched to a gene. The CDR3 is 15 residues long. CDR3 coding DNA: TGTGCCAGCAGCCCATGGACTAGCGGAAGGAATACGCAGTATTTT. It yields the protein CASSPWTSGRNTQYF.

In its sample, this clonotype was seen many times. V gene TRBV6-1 combines with J gene TRBJ2-4; the D is unclear. Germline CDR1 reads MNHNS; CDR2 reads SASEGT. The CDR3 covers 15 residues. V was shortened by 11 bases and J by 0 bases, with 17 bases between the two germline ends. The CDR3 nucleotides are TGTGCCGCCGCACGGGCGCCCTTAGCCAAAAACATTCAGTACTTC. Translated: CAAARAPLAKNIQYF.

This clonotype was detected ten times or more. The rearrangement joins TRBV20-1 to TRBJ2-2; D unresolved. Germline lookup yields CDR1 DFQATT and CDR2 SNEGSKA (reference sequence). This CDR3 region has 17 residues. V gave up 0 bases and J gave up 0 bases, with 14 bases separating them. CDR3 sequence reads: CSARDLLGGANTGELFF. Written as DNA, the CDR3 is TGCAGTGCTAGAGATCTTCTGGGCGGAGCGAACACCGGGGAGCTGTTTTTT.

The table lists this clonotype with many counts. The chain combines TRBV7-9 with TRBJ2-7; a weak D match, TRBD2 (6 bases). The germline V gene has CDR1 SEHNR and CDR2 FQNEAQ (reference sequence). The CDR3 loop spans 14 amino acids. Deletions cut 1 base from V and 0 bases from J, with 7 bases between. Written as DNA, the CDR3 is TGTGCCAGCAGCTTAGGGAGGGACTCCTACGAGCAGTACTTC. Translated, it gives CASSLGRDSYEQYF.

This clonotype was found many times. The V and J genes are TRBV7-9 and TRBJ2-2; D is possibly TRBD2 (5 bases). The CDR3 sequence is 16 residues long. With 2 bases removed from V and 2 bases from J, the gap between germline ends came to 12 bases. Germline V gene lookup returns CDR1 SEHNR and CDR2 FQNEAQ (reference sequence). CDR3 sequence (DNA): TGTGCCAGCAGCTTATTACGAGGGATAAACACCGGGGAGCTGTTTTTT. Its protein is CASSLLRGINTGELFF.

This sequence joins TRBV6-5 and TRBJ1-2; a possible D gene is TRBD1 (6 bases). V shed 0 bases and J shed 0 bases, with 14 bases lying between them. The CDR3 runs 17 residues. CDR1 and CDR2 (germline): MNHEY, SVGAGI. This CDR3 is CASSYSRQVSPNYGYTF. CDR3 DNA: TGTGCCAGCAGTTACTCGAGACAGGTCAGCCCTAACTATGGCTACACCTTC.

The V gene is TRBV18, the J gene TRBJ2-7; 10 bases are a match to TRBD1. The V gene's germline CDR1 is KGHSH and CDR2 LQKENI. The CDR3 has 14 amino acids. V was pared by 3 bases and J by 3 bases, with 2 bases of the junction left unmatched. This CDR3 reads CASSPGTGVYEQYF. DNA of the CDR3: TGTGCCAGCTCACCCGGGACAGGGGTCTACGAGCAGTACTTC.

This chain joins TRBV20-1 and TRBJ2-3, with TRBD2 matching over 9 bases. Unmatched junction bases numbered 4, after V lost 4 bases and J lost 5 bases. The V gene's germline CDR1 is DFQATT and CDR2 SNEGSKA (reference sequence). CDR3 length: 13 residues. The CDR3 DNA reads as TGCAGTGCTAATAGCGGGAGATTAGATACGCAGTATTTT. Translation: CSANSGRLDTQYF.

The rearrangement uses TRBV9 and TRBJ2-1; TRBD2 matches 13 bases. Trimming took 4 bases from V and 8 from J; bases not matched to a gene: 21. The CDR3 covers 20 residues. Germline values: CDR1 SGDLS, CDR2 YYNGEE. Here the CDR3 DNA reads TGTGCCAGCAGCCCCCCGGAATTACGATCGGGACTAGCGGGACTACATGAGCAGTTCTTC. Encoded protein: CASSPPELRSGLAGLHEQFF.

This clonotype was counted only a few times. The chain carries TRBV3-1 and TRBJ1-1; D is undetermined. V was pared by 0 bases and J by 11 bases, with 10 bases between. The CDR3 consists of 12 residues. Germline assignment: CDR1 LGHDT and CDR2 YNNKEL (reference sequence). The CDR3, as DNA: TGTGCCAGCAGCCAAGAGAGCCGGAGGGCTTTCTTT. Translated: CASSQESRRAFF.

Relative to its sample, this clonotype is medium-sized. The CDR3 region has the DNA TGCAGCGTTGAAAGACTGGACCACAATGAGCAGTTCTTC. Amino acids: CSVERLDHNEQFF. V gene TRBV29-1 combines with J gene TRBJ2-1; no reliable D call. Germline loops: CDR1 SQVTM, CDR2 ANQGSEA. The CDR3 spans 13 residues. V was pared by 2 bases and J by 5 bases, with 10 bases between.

The chain couples TRBV28 to TRBJ2-7; 7 bases are a match to TRBD1. The trim removed 6 bases at V and 3 bases at J, leaving 8 bases unmatched. The CDR3 covers 14 residues. The V gene's germline CDR1 is MDHEN and CDR2 SYDVKM. DNA for the CDR3: TGTGCCAGCAGCAACAGACAGGGCCGCTACGAGCAGTACTTC. Residues: CASSNRQGRYEQYF.